This TCR beta chain was recorded in a study of cytomegalovirus exposure and HLA in healthy donors. Notes on the study in general: Three chains linked to CMV were shown in vitro to be specific for CMV antigens. Later analysis suggested most CMV-associated TCR beta chains were HLA-restricted. Most TCR beta V segments were productive about 87% or about 30% of the time in an earlier analysis.

The primer mix had 60 Vbeta and 13 Jbeta primers. Per the original methods: In a later analysis, some 10 million of approximately 86 million unique beta chains occurred in at least two donors. Sequencing used immunoSEQ multiplex PCR; TCRdb keeps in-frame clones, though not all of them. V and J calls and clone size are those listed in that table; D and trimming were worked out from the DNA. This sample has around 67,000 clones, with approximately 92% found just once. On this clone itself: The antigen remains undetermined.

The receptor was derived from a woman aged 25 to 39 in good health and CMV-seropositive. The specimen sequenced was PBMCs.

CDR3: CASSNPDRGRYEQYF. The CDR3 bases are TGTGCCAGCAGCAACCCGGACAGGGGAAGGTACGAGCAGTACTTC. The chain employs TRBV11-2 and TRBJ2-5; TRBD1 matches at 9 bases. TRBJ2-7 matches the DNA end more closely, so the J call is doubtful. CDR1 and CDR2 (germline): SGHAT, FQNNGV. This CDR3 contains 15 residues.